These T cell receptor beta chains were read from a single sample in a study of cytomegalovirus exposure and HLA in healthy donors. Using immunoSEQ multiplex PCR, the repertoire was profiled, and TCRdb retains in-frame clones only, with some absent. The data contain 130,000 to 150,000 clones, roughly two thirds of them seen just once; the ten biggest clones take up 13% to 15%. Sequenced: PBMCs. Receptors originate from a human donor in good health. Each CDR3 is given with its conserved first and last residue. D genes are given only for firm matches. Only part of the rows carry a size: once, few, many, or a class if the clone is expanded.

length | J | D | V | size | DNA | CDR3
14 | TRBJ2-5 | TRBD1 | TRBV19 | NA | TGTGCCAGTAGTATAACAGGGGATGGGGAGACCCAGTACTTC | CASSITGDGETQYF
14 | TRBJ2-7 | TRBD2 | TRBV6-1 | NA | TGTGCCAGCACCATGACCGGGACTAGCGGGAATCTTTCCTTC | CASTMTGTSGNLSF
14 | TRBJ1-4 | NA | TRBV29-1 | NA | TGCAGCGCTGAGGGGCAGGGAGGGAATGAAAAACTGTTTTTT | CSAEGQGGNEKLFF
16 | TRBJ2-3 | TRBD2 | TRBV5-4 | NA | TGTGCCAGCACCAAGCAACTAGCGGGGAGCACAGATACGCAGTATTTT | CASTKQLAGSTDTQYF
14 | TRBJ2-7 | TRBD2 | TRBV7-8 | NA | TGTGCCAGCAGTTCCACTAGCGAGGCCTACGAGCAGTACTTC | CASSSTSEAYEQYF
15 | TRBJ2-2 | TRBD2 | TRBV5-1 | once | TGCGCCAGCAGCGCGGTAGCGGGAGGGCCCGGGGAGCTGTTTTTT | CASSAVAGGPGELFF
13 | TRBJ1-2 | NA | TRBV7-9 | NA | TGTGCCAGCAGCTCAGGGTTTAGCTATGGCTACACCTTC | CASSSGFSYGYTF
15 | TRBJ2-1 | TRBD2 | TRBV7-2 | NA | TGTGCCAGCAGCCCCCCCGCGGGAGGGGTCGATGAGCAGTTCTTC | CASSPPAGGVDEQFF
15 | TRBJ2-7 | NA | TRBV14 | NA | TGTGCCAGCAGCCAAGATGGGTACAGCTCCTACGAGCAGTACTTC | CASSQDGYSSYEQYF
14 | TRBJ1-5 | TRBD1 | TRBV2 | NA | TGTGCCAGCAGAGAGGGACAGGATAATCAGCCCCAGCATTTT | CASREGQDNQPQHF
12 | TRBJ2-7 | NA | TRBV19 | NA | TGTGCCAGTAGTGGCCAGGGATACGAGCAGTACTTC | CASSGQGYEQYF
13 | TRBJ2-3 | NA | TRBV6-6 | NA | TGTGCCAGCAGTAAGGGGAGGACAGATACGCAGTATTTT | CASSKGRTDTQYF
20 | TRBJ2-6 | TRBD1 | TRBV18 | once | TGTGCCAGCTCACCCCTAGGAGGGCAGGGGGCTGGAACTGGGGCCAACGTCCTGACTTTC | CASSPLGGQGAGTGANVLTF
13 | TRBJ2-1 | TRBD2 | TRBV2 | NA | TGTGCCAGCAGTGAGGCTAGCGGTTGGGAGCAGTTCTTC | CASSEASGWEQFF
13 | TRBJ2-5 | NA | TRBV9 | NA | TGTGCCAGCAGCGCCCCGGGGGAGGAGACCCAGTACTTC | CASSAPGEETQYF
15 | TRBJ1-2 | NA | TRBV13 | NA | TGTGCCAGCAGCACCCCTGCTGACAGCCCCTATGGCTACACCTTC | CASSTPADSPYGYTF
15 | TRBJ1-5 | NA | TRBV6-5 | NA | TGTGCCAGCAGTTATCGCGGGGGGCCCAATCAGCCCCAGCATTTT | CASSYRGGPNQPQHF
16 | TRBJ1-6 | NA | TRBV13 | NA | TGTGCCAGCAGCTTTTCCAGGGTAGGAATTAATTCACCCCTCCACTTT | CASSFSRVGINSPLHF